This T cell receptor beta chain was profiled in a study of human T cells and chemical hapten exposure. TCRdb processed the RACE reads anew with MiXCR; each CDR3 protein has one entry. This sample has 75,000 to 90,000 distinct CDR3 sequences, with about 6.8% found just once. This sample's time point: patch test 1, 2 weeks after DPC sensitization. As for treatment: therapeutic diphenylcyclopropenone sensitization with weekly scalp DPC. This clonotype was counted ten times or more. The clonotype comes from a woman in her twenties or thirties with alopecia areata. Some clones in this sample may be carry-over from other donors' samples. The source material was whole blood, sampled in connection with sensitization to the hapten diphenylcyclopropenone (DPC).

CDR3 protein: CSADAGLPEAFF. The CDR3 DNA reads as TGCAGTGCGGATGCAGGGTTGCCTGAAGCTTTCTTT. The chain recombines TRBV20-1 with TRBJ1-1; D may be TRBD1 (5 bases). The germline gives CDR1 DFQATT, CDR2 SNEGSKA (reference sequence). Trimming cost V 6 bases and J 6 bases, with 14 bases left between them. The CDR3 consists of 12 residues.